This T cell receptor beta chain was found in a study of cytomegalovirus exposure and HLA in healthy donors. The PCR ran on 60 Vbeta and 13 Jbeta primers. In the original analysis: Approximately 9.9 million of around 85 million unique TCR beta chains were shared, per a later count. Here immunoSEQ multiplex PCR was the method, and the copy in TCRdb shows in-frame clones only, minus some. The V and J calls and the clone size are those of that table, but D and trimming were determined from the DNA. The sample has around 150,000 clones, over 8% seen once. Germline lookup yields CDR1 MNHEY and CDR2 SMNVEV (reference sequence). CDR3 length: 13 amino acids. The V and J ends lost 3 bases and 7 bases, in that order; junction bases with no gene match: 1. Study-level findings and limits: A prior analysis recorded that most TCR beta V segments were productive about 90% or about 30% of the time. Accurate prediction of HLA-A and HLA-B alleles (for most subjects) was reportedly achieved from TCR beta sequences. In a later analysis, at a false discovery rate of 0.05, 16,951 TCR beta sequences matched HLA alleles.

As to this clone: Its antigen is undetermined.

This receptor was taken from a male donor in good health and CMV-seronegative. V and J are TRBV27 and TRBJ2-2; the match to TRBD2 covers 8 bases. The sequencing input was PBMCs. The CDR3 loop reads CASSFGTSGELFF. The CDR3 DNA reads TGTGCCAGCAGTTTTGGGACTAGCGGGGAGCTGTTTTTT.